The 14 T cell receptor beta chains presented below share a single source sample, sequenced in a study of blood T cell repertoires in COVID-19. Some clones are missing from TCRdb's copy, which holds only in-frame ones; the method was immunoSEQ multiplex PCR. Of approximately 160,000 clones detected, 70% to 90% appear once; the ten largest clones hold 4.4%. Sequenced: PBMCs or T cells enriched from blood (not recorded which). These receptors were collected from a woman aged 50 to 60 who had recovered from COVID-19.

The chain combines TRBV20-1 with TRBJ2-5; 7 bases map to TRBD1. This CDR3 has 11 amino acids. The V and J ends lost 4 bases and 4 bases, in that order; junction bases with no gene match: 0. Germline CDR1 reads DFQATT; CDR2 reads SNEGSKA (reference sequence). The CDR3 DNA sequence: TGCAGTGCTAACAGGGGAGAGACCCAGTACTTC. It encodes CSANRGETQYF.

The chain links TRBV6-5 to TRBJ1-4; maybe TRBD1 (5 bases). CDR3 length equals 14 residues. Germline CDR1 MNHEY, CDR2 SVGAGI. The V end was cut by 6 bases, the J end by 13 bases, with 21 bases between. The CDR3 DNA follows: TGTGCCAGCAGCCCCGTTGGTGGGGCCCATGGACTGTTTTTT. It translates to CASSPVGGAHGLFF.

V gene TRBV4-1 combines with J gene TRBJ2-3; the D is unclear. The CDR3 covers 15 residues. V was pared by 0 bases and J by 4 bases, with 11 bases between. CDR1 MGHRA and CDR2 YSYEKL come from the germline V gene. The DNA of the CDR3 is TGCGCCAGCAGCCAAGATCGGTCTCCCGCAGATACGCAGTATTTT. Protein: CASSQDRSPADTQYF.

The CDR3 DNA reads TGTGCCAGCTCACCCTCTGGTCGCGGGAGCAACACCGGGGAGCTGTTTTTT. This gives the protein CASSPSGRGSNTGELFF. V is TRBV18 and J is TRBJ2-2, with 7 bases aligning to TRBD2. The CDR3 sequence is 17 residues long. Germline trimming cut 3 bases from V and 2 bases from J; bases unmatched to any gene: 9. Looked up from germline, CDR1 is KGHSH and CDR2 is LQKENI. The full variable domain, with the rest looked up from reference TRBV18 and TRBJ2-2, is NAGVMQNPRHLVRRRGQEARLRCSPMKGHSHVYWYRQLPEEGLKFMVYLQKENIIDESGMPKERFSAEFPKEGPSILRIQQVVRGDSAAYFCASSPSGRGSNTGELFFGEGSRLTVL.

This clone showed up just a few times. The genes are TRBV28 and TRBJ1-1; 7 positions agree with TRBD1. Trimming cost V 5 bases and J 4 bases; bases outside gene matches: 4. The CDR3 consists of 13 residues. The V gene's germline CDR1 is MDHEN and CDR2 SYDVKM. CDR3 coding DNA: TGTGCCAGCAGTCCAACAGGGGTCACTGAAGCTTTCTTT. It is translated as CASSPTGVTEAFF.

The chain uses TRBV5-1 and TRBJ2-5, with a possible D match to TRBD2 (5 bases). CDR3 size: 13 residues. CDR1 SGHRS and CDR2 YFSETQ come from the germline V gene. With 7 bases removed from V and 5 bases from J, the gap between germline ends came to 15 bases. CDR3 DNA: TGCGCCAGCCTCGGAGGATCCTGGGAGACCCAGTACTTC. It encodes CASLGGSWETQYF.

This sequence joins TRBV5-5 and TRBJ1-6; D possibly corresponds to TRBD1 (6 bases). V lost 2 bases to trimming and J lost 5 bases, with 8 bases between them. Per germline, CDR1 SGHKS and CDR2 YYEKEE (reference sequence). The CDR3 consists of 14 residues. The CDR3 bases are TGTGCCAGCAGCTTAGGACAGAATAATTCACCCCTCCACTTT. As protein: CASSLGQNNSPLHF.

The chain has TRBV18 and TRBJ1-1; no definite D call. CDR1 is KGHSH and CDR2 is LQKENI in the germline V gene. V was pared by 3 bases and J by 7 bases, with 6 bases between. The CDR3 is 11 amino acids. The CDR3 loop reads CASSPVDEAFF. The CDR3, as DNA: TGTGCCAGCTCACCGGTAGATGAAGCTTTCTTT.

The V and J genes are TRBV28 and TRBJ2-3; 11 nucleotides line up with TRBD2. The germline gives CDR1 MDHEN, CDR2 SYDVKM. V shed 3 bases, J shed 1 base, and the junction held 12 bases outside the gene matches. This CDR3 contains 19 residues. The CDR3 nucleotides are TGTGCCAGCAGTTTGTTGTCGGCTAGCGGGAGGTACCGCACAGATACGCAGTATTTT. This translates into CASSLLSASGRYRTDTQYF.

CDR3 nucleotides: TGTGCCACCAGCGGACAGGGGTACTATGGCTACACCTTC. The encoded protein is CATSGQGYYGYTF. V gene TRBV15 combines with J gene TRBJ1-2, with 9 bases aligning to TRBD1. Germline CDR1 LNHNV, CDR2 YYDKDF (reference sequence). Trimming removed 5 bases from V and 3 bases from J; junction bases left unmatched: 1. This CDR3 region has 13 residues. Full variable domain (outside the CDR3, taken from reference TRBV15 and TRBJ1-2): DAMVIQNPRYQVTQFGKPVTLSCSQTLNHNVMYWYQQKSSQAPKLLFHYYDKDFNNEADTPDNFQSRRPNTSFCFLDIRSPGLGDTAMYLCATSGQGYYGYTFGSGTRLTVV.

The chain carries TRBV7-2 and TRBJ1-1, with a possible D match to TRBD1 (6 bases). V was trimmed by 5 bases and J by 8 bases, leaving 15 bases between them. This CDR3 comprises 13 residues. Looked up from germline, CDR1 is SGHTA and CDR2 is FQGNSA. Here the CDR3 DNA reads TGTGCCAGCAGCCCCGAGGACAGCCGAGAAGCTTTCTTT. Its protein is CASSPEDSREAFF.

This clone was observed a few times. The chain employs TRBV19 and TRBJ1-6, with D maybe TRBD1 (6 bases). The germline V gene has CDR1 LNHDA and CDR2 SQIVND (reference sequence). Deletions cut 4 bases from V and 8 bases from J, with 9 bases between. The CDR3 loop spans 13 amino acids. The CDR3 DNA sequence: TGTGCCAGTAGTAGCGGACAGTATTCACCCCTCCACTTT. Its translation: CASSSGQYSPLHF.

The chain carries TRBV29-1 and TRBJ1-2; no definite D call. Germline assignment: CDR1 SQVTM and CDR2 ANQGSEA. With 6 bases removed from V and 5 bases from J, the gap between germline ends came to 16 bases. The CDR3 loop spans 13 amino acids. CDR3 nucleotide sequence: TGCAGCGTGGAGACGGCCGACGTGTATGGCTACACCTTC. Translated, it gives CSVETADVYGYTF.

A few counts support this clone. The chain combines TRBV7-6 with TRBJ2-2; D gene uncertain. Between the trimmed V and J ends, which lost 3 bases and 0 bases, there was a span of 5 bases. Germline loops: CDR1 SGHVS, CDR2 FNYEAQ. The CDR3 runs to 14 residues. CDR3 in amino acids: CASSFIPNTGELFF. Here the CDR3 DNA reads TGTGCCAGCAGCTTTATTCCGAACACCGGGGAGCTGTTTTTT.